These 23 T cell receptor beta chains were all obtained from the same sample, sequenced in a study of blood T cell repertoires in COVID-19 (dated by TCRdb to 2020 to 2022). Libraries were prepared through the immunoSEQ multiplex PCR assay. TCRdb carries this immuneACCESS record with in-frame sequences only. Its versions omit some clonotypes, under half of them owing to an unresolved V gene in the studies checked, with the rest unexplained. The sample yields 300,000 to 400,000 clones; approximately 86% were counted once. The top ten clones comprise 3% of the sample. Input material: peripheral blood. These receptors were obtained from a human donor in a cohort sampled during active COVID-19.

The chain uses TRBV5-1 and TRBJ1-6; D not resolved. Germline values: CDR1 SGHRS, CDR2 YFSETQ. The CDR3 sequence is 15 residues long. Trimming took 5 bases from V and 7 from J, leaving 16 bases between them. In DNA, the CDR3 is TGCGCCAGCAGTTACGGTGGCATGGAGAATTCACCCCTCCACTTT. Translating it yields CASSYGGMENSPLHF.

As concerns this clone: Relative to the germline gene, one junction end is altered; a read error may explain this. This chain joins TRBV6-5 and TRBJ2-3, with D possibly matching TRBD2 (6 bases). CDR1 and CDR2 (germline): MNHEY, SVGAGI. The CDR3 length is 14 residues. CDR3 residues: CASSINRDFRRRDF. For the CDR3, the DNA is TGTGCCAGCAGTATAAATCGGGACTTTCGTAGGCGGGATTTT.

This sequence joins TRBV24-1 and TRBJ2-7; D perhaps matches TRBD2 (5 bases). V dropped 1 base and J dropped 2 bases, with 11 bases sitting between them. The CDR3 is made up of 15 amino acids. From germline, CDR1 is KGHDR and CDR2 SFDVKD. The DNA of the CDR3 is TGTGCCACCAGTGATTTCCGGGGTGGGGCCTACGAGCAGTACTTC. Residues: CATSDFRGGAYEQYF.

V and J are TRBV10-2 and TRBJ2-7, with 7 positions matching TRBD2. V was pared by 2 bases and J by 4 bases, with 11 bases of the junction left unmatched. Germline lookup yields CDR1 WSHSY and CDR2 SAAADI. This CDR3 spans 16 amino acids. The CDR3 spells CASSEAGVAGLYEQYF. CDR3 bases: TGCGCCAGCAGTGAGGCTGGGGTAGCGGGTTTGTACGAGCAGTACTTC.

The chain is built from TRBV3-1 (or the pseudogene TRBV3-2) and TRBJ2-4, with D unresolved. CDR3 length: 13 residues. Between the trimmed V and J ends, which lost 5 bases and 7 bases, there was a span of 12 bases. The germline V gene has CDR1 LGHDT and CDR2 YNNKEL (reference sequence). In DNA, the CDR3 is TGTGCCAGCAGCACTCACGCAGGTAACATTCAGTACTTC. It specifies CASSTHAGNIQYF.

CDR3 in amino acids: CASSPGLWTYEQYF. The CDR3 nucleotides read TGTGCCAGCAGCCCCGGACTGTGGACGTACGAGCAGTACTTC. This rearrangement joins TRBV5-6 to TRBJ2-7; TRBD2 is a possible D gene (5 bases). Germline V CDR1 and CDR2: SGHDT, YYEEEE. V was shortened by 4 bases and J by 4 bases, with 15 bases between the two germline ends. This CDR3 is 14 amino acids long.

The chain is built from TRBV5-5 and TRBJ1-1; no firm D call. V was trimmed by 2 bases and J by 1 base, leaving 12 bases between them. The CDR3 consists of 15 residues. Germline CDR1 SGHKS, CDR2 YYEKEE (reference sequence). The CDR3 bases are TGTGCCAGCAGCTTAGACGGGGATTCGAACACTGAAGCTTTCTTT. The encoded protein is CASSLDGDSNTEAFF.

V gene TRBV15 combines with J gene TRBJ1-1, with D uncertain. V was shortened by 4 bases and J by 8 bases, with 14 bases between the two germline ends. The CDR3 contains 13 residues. The germline gives CDR1 LNHNV, CDR2 YYDKDF (reference sequence). The CDR3 region is CATSTTRFAEAFF. Written as DNA, the CDR3 is TGTGCCACCAGCACAACGAGATTTGCCGAAGCTTTCTTT.

In its sample, this clone was seen once. V usage is TRBV2 and J usage is TRBJ1-4, with no clear D. Between the trimmed V and J ends, which lost 1 base and 12 bases, there was a span of 12 bases. This CDR3 has 13 residues. CDR1 and CDR2 from the germline V gene are SNHLY and FYNNEI. Here the CDR3 DNA reads TGTGCCAGCAGTGAAGAGGTTCCCGGGGAACTGTTTTTT. This encodes CASSEEVPGELFF.

V and J are TRBV10-3 and TRBJ2-5; the match to TRBD1 covers 12 bases. Losses at the gene ends were 4 bases for V and 1 base for J; bases not matched to a gene: 4. The CDR3 is 16 amino acids. CDR1 and CDR2 (germline): ENHRY, SYGVKD. CDR3 DNA sequence: TGTGCCATCAGTGGGTCGGGACAGGGGGCCCAAGAGACCCAGTACTTC. Amino acids: CAISGSGQGAQETQYF.

J is TRBJ2-3 and V is TRBV7-2, with D unclear. From germline, CDR1 is SGHTA and CDR2 FQGNSA. The CDR3 consists of 14 residues. The V and J ends lost 0 bases and 10 bases respectively, with 14 bases between them. In DNA form, the CDR3 reads TGTGCCAGCAGCTTAGCTCTAGAGCCGAGTTCGCAGTATTTT. This translates into CASSLALEPSSQYF. The variable domain in full, with the rest retrieved from reference TRBV7-2 and TRBJ2-3, is GAGVSQSPSNKVTEKGKDVELRCDPISGHTALYWYRQSLGQGLEFLIYFQGNSAPDKSGLPSDRFSAERTGGSVSTLTIQRTQQEDSAVYLCASSLALEPSSQYFGPGTRLTVL.

The rearrangement uses TRBV4-1 and TRBJ2-1; 7 bases line up with TRBD2. The germline gives CDR1 MGHRA, CDR2 YSYEKL. The CDR3 is 16 amino acids. With 0 bases clipped from V and 5 bases from J, the junction kept 7 bases outside the gene matches. CDR3 DNA: TGCGCCAGCAGCCAAGATGGCCTAGCGGTTAACAATGAGCAGTTCTTC. This encodes CASSQDGLAVNNEQFF.

The chain uses TRBV7-9 and TRBJ2-3, with 8 bases identical to TRBD1. The CDR3 contains 14 residues. CDR1 and CDR2 (germline): SEHNR, FQNEAQ (reference sequence). The V segment lost 5 bases and the J segment 1 base; nucleotides outside the gene matches: 2. Written as DNA, the CDR3 is TGTGCCAGCAGCGAGACAGGGGGCACAGATACGCAGTATTTT. It translates to CASSETGGTDTQYF.

This clone occurred many times. The rearrangement links TRBV19 to TRBJ2-7; TRBD2 is a possible D gene (6 bases). The germline CDR1 and CDR2 sequences are LNHDA and SQIVND (reference sequence). This CDR3 is built from 14 residues. Trimming took 2 bases from V and 5 from J, leaving 13 bases between them. The CDR3, as DNA: TGTGCCAGTAGTATATTACTATGGAGGGACGAGCAGTACTTC. This codes for CASSILLWRDEQYF.

V gene TRBV7-2 combines with J gene TRBJ2-1, with a tentative D call TRBD2 (6 bases). V was shortened by 1 base and J by 3 bases, with 10 bases between the two germline ends. Germline lookup yields CDR1 SGHTA and CDR2 FQGNSA. This CDR3 has 15 residues. CDR3 bases: TGTGCCAGCAGCTTAGGTGGGGGGTACTACAATGAGCAGTTCTTC. Protein: CASSLGGGYYNEQFF.

This clone was picked up a small number of times. The CDR3 is CASSEMIGSSGELFF. The CDR3 bases are TGTGCCAGCAGTGAAATGATAGGGAGTTCAGGGGAGCTGTTTTTT. V usage is TRBV6-1 and J usage is TRBJ2-2; tentative D call: TRBD2 (5 bases). The CDR3 spans 15 residues. V gave up 2 bases and J gave up 8 bases, with 15 bases separating them. Germline assignment: CDR1 MNHNS and CDR2 SASEGT.

This clone was picked up one time. The chain joins TRBV7-2 to TRBJ2-5; D perhaps matches TRBD2 (5 bases). The CDR3 runs to 15 residues. Trimming shortened V by 6 bases and J by 0 bases, and 14 bases separated the two germline ends. CDR1 is SGHTA, CDR2 FQGNSA, per germline. In DNA form, the CDR3 reads TGTGCCAGCAGGTCCCTGACGGGGTACCAAGAGACCCAGTACTTC. This translates into CASRSLTGYQETQYF.

The CDR3 here is CASSKTGEGTKNIQYF. The CDR3 nucleotides are TGTGCCAGCAGTAAAACAGGGGAAGGAACCAAAAACATTCAGTACTTC. V usage is TRBV28 and J usage is TRBJ2-4; 7 nucleotides line up with TRBD1. The CDR3 extends over 16 amino acids. Germline V gives CDR1 MDHEN, CDR2 SYDVKM. V gave up 5 bases and J gave up 2 bases; unmatched junction bases: 9.

The chain links TRBV6-6 to TRBJ1-1, with TRBD1 as a possible D gene (6 bases). V was pared by 6 bases and J by 7 bases, with 18 bases between. CDR1 is MNHNY and CDR2 is SVGAGI in the germline V gene (reference sequence). This CDR3 region has 14 residues. CDR3: CASRTRGEGGEAFF. The CDR3 region has the DNA TGTGCCAGCAGAACTCGGGGGGAAGGGGGTGAAGCTTTCTTT.

The CDR3 bases are TGTGCCAGCAGCGTAACGGACAGGGGTAACTACGAGCAGTACTTC. Its protein product is CASSVTDRGNYEQYF. This chain joins TRBV9 and TRBJ2-7, with 9 bases matching TRBD1. The germline V gene has CDR1 SGDLS and CDR2 YYNGEE. This CDR3 has 15 residues. J was trimmed by 3 bases and V by 1 base; bases with no gene match: 5.

The chain has TRBV20-1 and TRBJ2-7; TRBD2 agrees at 9 bases. J was trimmed by 7 bases and V by 5 bases; bases with no gene match: 3. This CDR3 is 11 amino acids long. Germline V lookup: CDR1 DFQATT, CDR2 SNEGSKA (reference sequence). CDR3 nucleotides: TGCAGTGCTCCGCGGGGGGGGGAGCAGTACTTC. Its protein is CSAPRGGEQYF.

This rearrangement joins TRBV6-6 to TRBJ1-1; D unresolved. The CDR3 loop spans 13 amino acids. Germline-derived CDR1 and CDR2 are MNHNY and SVGAGI (reference sequence). Trimming cost V 4 bases and J 2 bases, with 8 bases left between them. CDR3 nucleotide sequence: TGTGCCAGCAGTTCAGGCGCCAACACTGAAGCTTTCTTT. Its protein is CASSSGANTEAFF.

This clone was detected only once. J is TRBJ2-1 and V is TRBV3-1 (or the pseudogene TRBV3-2), with D possibly matching TRBD2 (5 bases). V was shortened by 1 base and J by 8 bases, with 9 bases between the two germline ends. CDR1 is LGHDT and CDR2 is YNNKEL in the germline V gene (reference sequence). This CDR3 spans 13 amino acids. The CDR3 spells CASSQVATDEQFF. The CDR3 coding sequence is TGTGCCAGCAGCCAAGTAGCGACGGATGAGCAGTTCTTC.